This T cell receptor beta chain was found in a study of cytomegalovirus exposure and HLA in healthy donors. As for the study in general: Among approximately 390 genotyped donors, around 82% fell in the Caucasian-associated ancestry cluster. The study's findings and limits: Rarity characterized most TCR sequences, yet some public TCRs appeared in many donors. Immune exposure information comprised only CMV serostatus.

The study ran its PCR with 60 Vbeta and 13 Jbeta primers. Assay: immunoSEQ multiplex PCR; the TCRdb copy retains only in-frame clones and omits some. The sample shows 150,000 to 200,000 clones, around 81% of them seen only once. As for this clone: Its antigen is still unknown.

From germline, CDR1 is SGHVS and CDR2 FNYEAQ. The CDR3 has 13 amino acids. Trimming cost V 6 bases and J 6 bases, with 12 bases left between them. This chain uses TRBV7-6 with TRBJ2-1, with D perhaps TRBD1 (6 bases). This TCR was sampled from a woman in her twenties or thirties in good health and CMV-seropositive. Material: PBMCs. The CDR3 DNA is TGTGCCAGCAGTCCCCCGACAGGCAATGAGCAGTTCTTC. Its translation: CASSPPTGNEQFF. Looking up the rest from reference TRBV7-6 and TRBJ2-1 gives the full variable domain: GAGVSQSPRYKVTKRGQDVALRCDPISGHVSLYWYRQALGQGPEFLTYFNYEAQQDKSGLPNDRFSAERPEGSISTLTIQRTEQRDSAMYRCASSPPTGNEQFFGPGTRLTVL.